Shown below are 21 T cell receptor beta chains from a single sample sequenced in a study of breast tumors, draining lymph nodes, adjacent tissues. In TCRdb, the multiplex PCR reads were re-called with MiXCR into one record per CDR3 protein. This sample carries around 190,000 distinct CDR3 sequences, around a third of them seen once, and the ten largest clones take 3.5% to 4.5%. Breast cancer patients provided tissue from their axillary draining lymph nodes. Input material: axillary lymph node tissue. The receptor source for this set is a female donor with breast cancer. Some clones in this sample may be carry-over from other donors' samples.

The sample holds many counts of this clonotype. This chain links TRBV20-1 with TRBJ2-1, with D possibly being TRBD1 or TRBD2 (5 bases each). CDR3 length: 14 amino acids. V lost 3 bases and J lost 9, with 18 bases in between. Germline V gene data show CDR1 as DFQATT and CDR2 as SNEGSKA (reference sequence). CDR3 bases: TGCAGTGCTAGGGAAACTCGGGGCCAATTTGAGCAGTTCTTC. This encodes CSARETRGQFEQFF.

The J gene is TRBJ1-5, the V gene TRBV6-2 or TRBV6-3; 8 nucleotides match TRBD1. CDR3 length equals 13 residues. V gave up 7 bases and J gave up 5 bases; unmatched junction bases: 4. In germline, CDR1 is MNHEY, CDR2 SVGEGT. This CDR3 reads CASKDREYQPQHF. The CDR3 bases are TGTGCCAGCAAGGACAGGGAATATCAGCCCCAGCATTTT.

This clonotype was picked up one time. The junction does not match germline at one end; this may be a read error. The CDR3 sequence: CASSKVAGAYNVQFF. As DNA, the CDR3 is TGTGCCAGCAGTAAAGTAGCGGGAGCCTACAATGTGCAGTTCTTC. The rearrangement joins TRBV6-5 to TRBJ2-1; TRBD2 agrees at 9 bases. The CDR3 is 15 amino acids. CDR1 is MNHEY, CDR2 SVGAGI, per germline.

Note on this clonotype: It may be a read error: a sequence one base away is much more abundant. The missing conserved phenylalanine or tryptophan at the end of this CDR3 makes a read error likely. This chain joins TRBV19 and TRBJ2-1; 9 nucleotides align to TRBD2. Germline V gene data show CDR1 as LNHDA and CDR2 as SQIVND (reference sequence). CDR3 size: 13 residues. V lost 8 bases and J lost 10; bases outside the gene matches: 9. CDR3 loop: CASGGGRAGEQFL. The DNA for the CDR3 is TGTGCCAGTGGCGGCGGGAGGGCAGGGGAGCAGTTCTTG.

The V gene is TRBV12-3 or TRBV12-4, the J gene TRBJ2-3, with TRBD2 matching 15 bases. Losses at the gene ends were 8 bases for V and 2 bases for J; bases not matched to a gene: 5. This CDR3 has 16 residues. CDR3 DNA: TGTGCCAGCGGACTAGCGGGGGGGCGCGCCACAGATACGCAGTATTTT. Its translation: CASGLAGGRATDTQYF.

This clonotype was detected many times. V usage is TRBV7-8 and J usage is TRBJ2-1, with 10 bases matching TRBD2. After removal of 8 bases from V and 4 bases from J, the junction contained 8 bases not matched to a gene. This CDR3 contains 15 residues. From germline, CDR1 is SGHVS and CDR2 FQNEAQ. CDR3 region: CASGKGLARYNEQFF. CDR3 DNA sequence: TGTGCCAGCGGTAAGGGACTAGCGAGATACAATGAGCAGTTCTTC.

V gene TRBV3-1 combines with J gene TRBJ1-2; 11 positions agree with TRBD1. V gave up 4 bases and J gave up 6 bases; unmatched junction bases: 1. Germline V gene data show CDR1 as LGHDT and CDR2 as YNNKEL (reference sequence). The CDR3 consists of 13 residues. The CDR3 DNA reads TGTGCCAGCAGCCGGGACAGGGGGGATGGCTACACCTTC. Amino acid sequence: CASSRDRGDGYTF. The full variable domain, completed using reference TRBV3-1 and TRBJ1-2, is DTAVSQTPKYLVTQMGNDKSIKCEQNLGHDTMYWYKQDSKKFLKIMFSYNNKELIINETVPNRFSPKSPDKAHLNLHINSLELGDSAVYFCASSRDRGDGYTFGSGTRLTVV.

Of note for this clonotype: An end of the junction does not agree with germline; a read error may underlie this. The rearrangement links TRBV15 to TRBJ1-5; D is possibly TRBD1 (5 bases). CDR1 and CDR2 from the germline V gene are LNHNV and YYDKDF (reference sequence). The CDR3 consists of 16 residues. CDR3: CVTSRDKRQTNQPQHF. Here the CDR3 DNA reads TGTGTCACCAGCAGGGATAAACGACAGACGAATCAGCCCCAGCATTTT.

By frequency in the sample, this clonotype is medium-sized (0.01 to 0.1%). The gene calls are TRBV5-6 and TRBJ1-4; TRBD1 might be the D (6 bases). Germline V gene sequence: CDR1 SGHDT, CDR2 YYEEEE. With 4 bases removed from V and 10 bases from J, the gap between germline ends came to 17 bases. CDR3 length equals 14 residues. CDR3 sequence reads: CASSTPSGTRKLFF. The CDR3 nucleotides are TGTGCCAGCAGCACGCCTTCCGGGACACGAAAACTGTTTTTT. Variable domain in full (rest from reference TRBV5-6 and TRBJ1-4): DAGVTQSPTHLIKTRGQQVTLRCSPKSGHDTVSWYQQALGQGPQFIFQYYEEEERQRGNFPDRFSGHQFPNYSSELNVNALLLGDSALYLCASSTPSGTRKLFFGSGTQLSVL.

This clonotype was seen at least ten times. This rearrangement joins TRBV19 to TRBJ1-2, with unresolved D. CDR1 is LNHDA and CDR2 is SQIVND in the germline V gene (reference sequence). Trimming removed 5 bases at V and 0 bases at J, with 7 bases between. This CDR3 spans 13 amino acids. CDR3 sequence: CASSFVPNYGYTF. The DNA for the CDR3 is TGTGCCAGTAGTTTCGTACCTAACTATGGCTACACCTTC.

Concerning this clonotype itself: A read error may explain this, as a much larger clone is one base away. The V and J genes are TRBV7-8 and TRBJ1-2; 7 nucleotides align to TRBD1. The CDR3 extends over 15 amino acids. CDR1 and CDR2 (germline): SGHVS, FQNEAQ. This CDR3 is CASSYGDRDGYGNPF. The CDR3 DNA reads as TGTGCCAGCAGCTACGGCGACAGGGACGGTTATGGCAACCCCTTC.

This clonotype was observed at least ten times. The V gene is TRBV20-1, the J gene TRBJ2-7; 9 bases fit TRBD2. V lost 3 bases, J lost 4 bases, and 7 bases stayed unmatched. From germline, CDR1 is DFQATT and CDR2 SNEGSKA (reference sequence). CDR3 length: 14 amino acids. The CDR3 region is CSARPASGTYEQYF. The CDR3 DNA reads as TGCAGTGCTAGGCCGGCTAGCGGGACGTACGAGCAGTACTTC.

This clonotype was picked up a small number of times. Just one base apart from a much larger clone, this may be a read error. The chain uses TRBV20-1 and TRBJ2-1, with 8 bases identical to TRBD2. CDR1 is DFQATT, CDR2 SNEGSKA, per germline (reference sequence). There are 12 residues in the CDR3. The DNA for the CDR3 is TGCAGTGCTAGCGGGGGGGCGAATGAGCCGTTCTTC. It yields the protein CSASGGANEPFF.

This clonotype was seen once. The final CDR3 position lacks the conserved phenylalanine or tryptophan, pointing to a likely read error. The chain carries TRBV7-8 and TRBJ1-4; D unresolved. Trimming took off 0 bases at V and 10 bases at J, with 21 bases between the two ends. This CDR3 spans 17 amino acids. Germline-derived CDR1 and CDR2 are SGHVS and FQNEAQ. The CDR3 is CASSLAEVAARHPKLFL. In DNA, the CDR3 is TGTGCCAGCAGCTTAGCGGAAGTAGCGGCCAGGCATCCAAAACTGTTTCTT.

The chain links TRBV3-1 to TRBJ2-3, with 11 bases matching TRBD2. Germline V gene sequence: CDR1 LGHDT, CDR2 YNNKEL (reference sequence). V gave up 0 bases and J gave up 3 bases; unmatched junction bases: 5. The CDR3 sequence is 17 residues long. CDR3 residues: CASSQDRSSGGTDTQYF. CDR3 DNA sequence: TGTGCCAGCAGCCAAGATAGGTCTAGCGGGGGGACAGATACGCAGTATTTT.

J is TRBJ2-7 and V is TRBV11-3; possible D gene TRBD2, 6 bases. Per the germline V gene, CDR1 is SGHNT and CDR2 is YENEEA. The CDR3 contains 12 residues. Trimming took 5 bases from V and 9 from J, leaving 14 bases between them. CDR3 sequence (DNA): TGTGCCAGCAGCAAGGGACTCATTCCGCAGTACTTC. Its translation is CASSKGLIPQYF.

This clonotype appeared many times. The J gene is TRBJ2-5, the V gene TRBV12-3 or TRBV12-4, with 13 bases that match TRBD2. V was clipped by 7 bases and J by 3 bases; unmatched bases: 8. CDR3 size: 16 residues. The CDR3 DNA sequence: TGTGCCAGCACTATGGCGGGACTAGCGGGAAAAGAGACCCAGTACTTC. Translation: CASTMAGLAGKETQYF.

The chain links TRBV29-1 to TRBJ1-4, with 7 bases matching TRBD1. The V gene's germline CDR1 is SQVTM and CDR2 ANQGSEA. The V gene end was trimmed by 6 bases and the J gene end by 7 bases; junction bases not matched to a gene: 8. This CDR3 has 13 residues. The CDR3 coding sequence is TGCAGCGTGCCGGGACAGTTTGGTGAAAAACTGTTTTTT. It translates to CSVPGQFGEKLFF.

The V gene is TRBV12-3 or TRBV12-4, the J gene TRBJ1-2, with 9 bases aligning to TRBD1. The CDR3 is 15 amino acids. The trim removed 4 bases at V and 8 bases at J, leaving 11 bases unmatched. CDR3 sequence: CASSYSPGQGKGYTF. DNA for the CDR3: TGTGCCAGCAGTTACTCCCCGGGACAGGGAAAAGGCTACACCTTC.

The sample holds a few counts of this clonotype. The rearrangement uses TRBV7-9 and TRBJ1-1, with D hard to call. The CDR3 totals 15 residues. Deletions cut 5 bases from V and 12 bases from J, with 25 bases between. CDR1 is SEHNR and CDR2 is FQNEAQ in the germline V gene (reference sequence). The CDR3 nucleotides read TGTGCCAGCAGCCCCTCATGGACCGGGCCGGTGAAAACTTTCTTT. Its protein product is CASSPSWTGPVKTFF.

J is TRBJ2-5 and V is TRBV12-3 or TRBV12-4; either TRBD1 or TRBD2 may fit D (5 bases each). Trimming shortened V by 5 bases and J by 5 bases, and 21 bases separated the two germline ends. The CDR3 sequence is 16 residues long. In DNA, the CDR3 is TGTGCCAGCAGTGCTACCCCCGGGGCAGGACTGGAGACCCAGTACTTC. It yields the protein CASSATPGAGLETQYF.